This passage covers 27 T cell receptor beta chains from one sample sequenced in a study of vaccination and CD4 T cells after COVID-19. Their cognate antigens are unknown. Sequencing of cultured CD4+ T cell DNA used the Oncomine TCR Beta short-read assay. TCRdb fed the PCR reads into MiXCR, producing one record per CDR3 protein. The profile covers about 20,000 distinct CDR3 sequences, with 43% appearing a single time and around 13% taken by the ten largest. The treatment is: approximately nine-day PBMC culture with coronavirus spike peptide pools or control peptides (ViraFEST assay). The sample comprised CD4+ T cells from blood, cultured in vitro. The origin of the receptors is a human donor who had recovered from COVID-19.

The J gene is TRBJ1-2, the V gene TRBV6-1, with 7 bases lining up with TRBD1. Per the germline V gene, CDR1 is MNHNS and CDR2 is SASEGT. The V segment lost 4 bases and the J segment 2 bases; nucleotides outside the gene matches: 1. The CDR3 has 13 residues. The CDR3 coding sequence is TGTGCCAGCAGTGCGGACAGGAACTATGGCTACACCTTC. Amino acid sequence: CASSADRNYGYTF.

The rearrangement links TRBV6-1 to TRBJ2-7; TRBD1 matches 9 bases. The CDR3 sequence is 14 residues long. Germline CDR1 MNHNS, CDR2 SASEGT. V was clipped by 8 bases and J by 4 bases; unmatched bases: 9. The CDR3 sequence: CASSAGTGPYEQYF. The CDR3 DNA reads as TGTGCCAGCTCCGCCGGGACAGGGCCTTACGAGCAGTACTTC.

There are a few counts of this clonotype. J is TRBJ1-1 and V is TRBV5-1; tentative D call: TRBD1 (5 bases). Trimming took 4 bases from V and 0 from J, leaving 10 bases between them. The CDR3 loop spans 14 amino acids. In germline, CDR1 is SGHRS, CDR2 YFSETQ. Here the CDR3 DNA reads TGCGCCAGCAGCCCTGGACATGTGAACACTGAAGCTTTCTTT. Residues: CASSPGHVNTEAFF.

This chain connects TRBV2 to TRBJ2-5; TRBD1 agrees at 7 bases. Germline values: CDR1 SNHLY, CDR2 FYNNEI. Trimming cost V 8 bases and J 4 bases; bases outside gene matches: 7. The CDR3 sequence is 13 residues long. In DNA form, the CDR3 reads TGTGCCAGCGGGGGCACAGGGGTAGAGACCCAGTACTTC. Its translation: CASGGTGVETQYF.

V is TRBV7-2 and J is TRBJ2-5, with D possibly being TRBD1 (8 bases). CDR3 length: 15 residues. V lost 8 bases and J 5 bases, leaving 21 bases between the germline ends. The germline CDR1 and CDR2 sequences are SGHTA and FQGNSA. The CDR3 loop is CASGPKQGGGETQYF. The CDR3 DNA follows: TGTGCCAGCGGGCCGAAACAGGGGGGAGGGGAGACCCAGTACTTC.

V usage is TRBV2 and J usage is TRBJ2-5, with D unclear. From germline, CDR1 is SNHLY and CDR2 FYNNEI. The CDR3 covers 14 residues. V was pared by 5 bases and J by 2 bases, with 12 bases between. The CDR3 sequence is CASSSLFKQETQYF. The DNA for the CDR3 is TGTGCCAGCAGTAGCCTATTTAAACAAGAGACCCAGTACTTC.

The V call is TRBV2, the J call TRBJ2-7, with 8 bases identical to TRBD1. V dropped 7 bases and J dropped 3; count of bases not matched to a gene: 8. Germline V gene lookup returns CDR1 SNHLY and CDR2 FYNNEI. The CDR3 covers 14 residues. The CDR3 coding sequence is TGTGCCAGCAACCTACAGGGGGAAGGCTACGAGCAGTACTTC. It codes for CASNLQGEGYEQYF.

J is TRBJ1-3 and V is TRBV5-1; no reliable D call. CDR1 is SGHRS and CDR2 is YFSETQ in the germline V gene. The CDR3 runs to 17 residues. V gave up 0 bases and J gave up 0 bases, with 13 bases separating them. CDR3 sequence reads: CASSLDGRPDSGNTIYF. The CDR3 DNA sequence: TGCGCCAGCAGCTTGGACGGCAGACCTGACTCTGGAAACACCATATATTTT.

The J gene is TRBJ1-5, the V gene TRBV5-8, with D unresolved. The V and J ends lost 0 bases and 0 bases respectively, with 7 bases between them. The germline gives CDR1 SGHTS, CDR2 YDEGEE. The CDR3 has 15 amino acids. The CDR3 nucleotides are TGTGCCAGCAGCTTGGCGGTGGTTAGCAATCAGCCCCAGCATTTT. Protein: CASSLAVVSNQPQHF.

This chain connects TRBV6-5 to TRBJ1-5; D is perhaps TRBD1 (5 bases). CDR3 length equals 14 residues. V was pared by 0 bases and J by 7 bases, with 10 bases between. Germline CDR1 MNHEY, CDR2 SVGAGI. The CDR3 region has the DNA TGTGCCAGCAGTTACTCGAGGGGAATGCAGCCCCAGCATTTT. This sequence encodes CASSYSRGMQPQHF.

This clonotype was observed a single time. The chain combines TRBV4-2 with TRBJ2-3, with D unclear. Trimming removed 7 bases from V and 4 bases from J, with 12 bases in between. CDR1 is LGHNA, CDR2 YNFKEQ, per germline. The CDR3 has 13 amino acids. The CDR3 nucleotides are TGTGCCAGCACCTCAATGCTGGCAGATACGCAGTATTTT. This translates into CASTSMLADTQYF.

Notes on this clonotype: No conserved phenylalanine or tryptophan is present at the end of the CDR3, so a read error is the likely explanation. The V gene is TRBV11-2, the J gene TRBJ1-3; no reliable D call. V lost 3 bases to trimming and J lost 0 bases, with 9 bases between them. The CDR3 covers 15 residues. CDR1 is SGHAT and CDR2 is FQNNGV in the germline V gene. This CDR3 reads CASSFRFPSGNTIYL. Written as DNA, the CDR3 is TGTGCCAGCAGCTTTAGGTTCCCCTCTGGAAACACCATATATCTT.

V and J are TRBV7-9 and TRBJ2-3; 13 bases line up with TRBD2. Germline CDR1 reads SEHNR; CDR2 reads FQNEAQ (reference sequence). CDR3 length: 20 residues. V shed 3 bases, J shed 6 bases, and the junction held 18 bases outside the gene matches. The CDR3 here is CASSFLLGTSGISFLDTQYF. The CDR3 DNA is TGTGCCAGCAGCTTCTTACTCGGGACTAGCGGGATCTCGTTCTTGGATACGCAGTATTTT.

The V and J genes are TRBV6-2 or TRBV6-3 and TRBJ1-1, with D tentatively TRBD1 (6 bases). This CDR3 is 16 amino acids long. The ends were cut back, 2 bases at V and 5 bases at J, with 18 bases in the middle. Germline CDR1 MNHEY, CDR2 SVGEGT. DNA of the CDR3: TGTGCCAGCAGTTACCTCCGGGCAAGGGGGAATACTGAAGCTTTCTTT. Its protein is CASSYLRARGNTEAFF.

The sample holds a few counts of this clonotype. The J gene is TRBJ2-3, the V gene TRBV10-1, with 7 positions matching TRBD2. The CDR3 consists of 16 residues. Per the germline V gene, CDR1 is WNHNN and CDR2 is SYGVQD (reference sequence). V dropped 3 bases and J dropped 5; count of bases not matched to a gene: 11. The CDR3 region has the DNA TGCGCCAGCAGTGATTCAGCGGGGCCCCTAGGAGATACGCAGTATTTT. Encoded protein: CASSDSAGPLGDTQYF.

The V call is TRBV19, the J call TRBJ1-5; D not certain. Germline V CDR1 and CDR2: LNHDA, SQIVND (reference sequence). The CDR3 covers 13 residues. Trimming removed 5 bases from V and 3 bases from J, with 8 bases in between. For the CDR3, the DNA is TGTGCCAGTAGTGGCGTCCTCAATCAGCCCCAGCATTTT. Its protein is CASSGVLNQPQHF.

The CDR3 coding sequence is TGTGCCACCTTCGAAGGCGGCACAGATACGCAGTATTTT. As protein: CATFEGGTDTQYF. The rearrangement links TRBV18 to TRBJ2-3, with no clear D. The CDR3 runs 13 residues. CDR1 KGHSH and CDR2 LQKENI come from the germline V gene. V was shortened by 10 bases and J by 1 base, with 12 bases between the two germline ends.

The DNA for the CDR3 is TGCGCCAGCAGTTTTAGAGGGGTGCGGGCCAAAAACATTCAGTACTTC. The encoded protein is CASSFRGVRAKNIQYF. The chain employs TRBV10-1 and TRBJ2-4; D may match TRBD1 or TRBD2 (5 bases each). V was cut by 5 bases and J by 1 base, with 15 bases left in between. The length of the CDR3 is 16 residues. Germline V CDR1 and CDR2: WNHNN, SYGVQD (reference sequence).

By share, this clonotype counts as medium-sized. The rearrangement joins TRBV11-3 to TRBJ2-5; D assignment may be TRBD1 or TRBD2 (7 bases each). This CDR3 has 17 residues. Trimming left V 5 bases short and J 4 bases short, with 23 bases between. Germline V gene data show CDR1 as SGHNT and CDR2 as YENEEA. In DNA, the CDR3 is TGTGCCAGCAGCCCCCGCAGGGGGGGAGACTATCGAGAGACCCAGTACTTC. Translation: CASSPRRGGDYRETQYF.

There are a few counts of this clonotype. CDR3 DNA sequence: TGTGCCAGCAGGCGGGCTTATAGCAATCAGCCCCAGCATTTT. Translated: CASRRAYSNQPQHF. The gene calls are TRBV2 and TRBJ1-5, with no clear D. Germline CDR1 SNHLY, CDR2 FYNNEI. The CDR3 consists of 14 residues. V was cut by 6 bases and J by 0 bases, with 9 bases left in between.

The genes are TRBV24-1 and TRBJ2-1; D gene unclear. CDR3 length equals 13 residues. The V gene lost 10 bases and the J gene lost 7 bases, with 16 bases spanning the gap. Germline V gives CDR1 KGHDR, CDR2 SFDVKD. The chain's CDR3 is CATMAATVNEQFF. The CDR3 nucleotides read TGTGCCACAATGGCAGCAACGGTTAATGAGCAGTTCTTC.

The chain carries TRBV24-1 and TRBJ1-2; 8 nucleotides line up with TRBD1. This CDR3 is built from 15 residues. V gave up 9 bases and J gave up 3 bases; unmatched junction bases: 11. The germline V gene has CDR1 KGHDR and CDR2 SFDVKD. Written as DNA, the CDR3 is TGTGCCACCCAAGGCGGACAGGGAGGGGACTATGGCTACACCTTC. It codes for CATQGGQGGDYGYTF.

The V and J genes are TRBV24-1 and TRBJ1-2; D not certain. This CDR3 contains 13 residues. Between the trimmed V and J ends, which lost 9 bases and 4 bases, there was a span of 14 bases. The germline V gene encodes CDR1 KGHDR and CDR2 SFDVKD. CDR3 residues: CATAPLEGYGYTF. The CDR3, as DNA: TGTGCCACCGCCCCCTTGGAGGGCTATGGCTACACCTTC.

The V and J genes are TRBV20-1 and TRBJ1-1; tentatively, D is TRBD1 (6 bases). CDR3 length equals 13 residues. Per the germline V gene, CDR1 is DFQATT and CDR2 is SNEGSKA (reference sequence). V was trimmed by 0 bases and J by 6 bases, leaving 11 bases between them. CDR3 in amino acids: CSARDLRGPEAFF. DNA of the CDR3: TGCAGTGCTAGAGATCTCAGGGGACCTGAAGCTTTCTTT.

A few counts support this clonotype. The chain couples TRBV11-2 to TRBJ1-5; TRBD1 agrees at 7 bases. V lost 5 bases and J lost 9; bases outside the gene matches: 7. The germline gives CDR1 SGHAT, CDR2 FQNNGV. This CDR3 spans 13 amino acids. In DNA form, the CDR3 reads TGTGCCAGCAGCCAAGACAGGGCTGGGCCCCAGCATTTT. Encoded protein: CASSQDRAGPQHF.

The chain joins TRBV4-1 to TRBJ1-2, with D unclear. The CDR3 is made up of 15 amino acids. Germline lookup yields CDR1 MGHRA and CDR2 YSYEKL. The V gene lost 0 bases and the J gene lost 3 bases, with 11 bases spanning the gap. As DNA, the CDR3 is TGCGCCAGCAGCCAAGAGGAGGGCCTGGACTATGGCTACACCTTC. This translates into CASSQEEGLDYGYTF.

The J gene is TRBJ1-6, the V gene TRBV5-1; D might be TRBD1 (5 bases). The CDR3 spans 15 residues. Looked up from germline, CDR1 is SGHRS and CDR2 is YFSETQ. The V end was cut by 2 bases, the J end by 7 bases, with 13 bases between. In nucleotides, the CDR3 is TGCGCCAGCAGCTTCCTCGGGACTCAAAATTCACCCCTCCACTTT. Protein sequence: CASSFLGTQNSPLHF.